These T cell receptor beta chains were read from a single sample in a study of identical twins. TCRdb recomputed calls from the 5' RACE reads with MiXCR, one row per CDR3 protein. The data show 600,000 to 800,000 distinct CDR3 sequences, approximately 21% seen once. These data were also reused for a study on T cells expressing NK-cell markers.

Sample: PBMCs. Receptors originate from a woman in her late teens or twenties in good health. The CDR3 runs from the conserved cysteine through the conserved F or W. D genes are given only for firm matches. Size is stated for part of the rows, as once, few or many counts, or as a class when the clone is expanded.

>many|TRBJ1-5|TRBV20-1|TRBD1
TGCAGTGTTGGGACAGGAAGTCAGCCCCAGCATTTT
CSVGTGSQPQHF
>few|TRBJ2-1|TRBV6-1|TRBD1
TGTGCCAGCATGAGTAGAGCCGGGACAGGAGGTCGAGAGCAGTTCTTC
CASMSRAGTGGREQFF
>many|TRBJ1-2|TRBV29-1|.
TGCAGCGTTGATTCCAGGGGCGATGGCTACACCTTC
CSVDSRGDGYTF
>few|TRBJ2-7|TRBV6-2/TRBV6-3|TRBD2
TGTGCCAGCAGCCCGACGGCTAGCGGGAGTTCGCAGTACTTC
CASSPTASGSSQYF
>few|TRBJ2-2|TRBV6-5|.
TGTGCCAGCAGTTACCTAGCGACCAGGACGACCGGGGAGCTGTTTTTT
CASSYLATRTTGELFF
>.|TRBJ2-5|TRBV10-3|TRBD1
TGTGCCACCAAGGGACAGGGGGAGGAGACCCAGTACTTC
CATKGQGEETQYF
>few|TRBJ1-2|TRBV12-3/TRBV12-4|.
TGTGCCAGCAGACTCAGGGGTGGAGGCTACACCTTC
CASRLRGGGYTF
>few|TRBJ2-1|TRBV3-1|TRBD2
TGTGCCAGCAGCCCCGCGGGGGGCGGCTACAATGAGCAGTTCTTC
CASSPAGGGYNEQFF
>few|TRBJ2-5|TRBV20-1|TRBD2
TGCAGTGCTATCACTAGCGGGGAACAAGAGACCCAGTACTTC
CSAITSGEQETQYF
>.|TRBJ2-1|TRBV20-1|TRBD2
TGCAGTGCGAGGACCCTGGGAGGGCCCAATGAGCAGTTCTTC
CSARTLGGPNEQFF
>few|TRBJ1-2|TRBV20-1|TRBD1
TGCAGTGCTAGACGGACAGGAGCTGGCTACACCTTC
CSARRTGAGYTF
>few|TRBJ1-1|TRBV6-2/TRBV6-3|.
TGTGCCACCCACCAACTAGGACGGGCGAACACTGAAGCTTTCTTT
CATHQLGRANTEAFF
>many|TRBJ2-7|TRBV12-3/TRBV12-4|.
TGTGCCAGCAGCTTAGGGGGGACCTACGAGCAGTACTTC
CASSLGGTYEQYF
>few|TRBJ2-1|TRBV24-1|TRBD2
TGTGCCACCAGTAGCGGGGCCCTTCTCAATGAGCAGTTCTTC
CATSSGALLNEQFF
>few|TRBJ1-1|TRBV3-1|.
TGTGCCACCAAGATGGCGGGGGCGAACACTGAAGCTTTCTTT
CATKMAGANTEAFF
>.|TRBJ2-3|TRBV20-1|.
TGCAGTGCTGGACTTAGCGGACGGGCAGATACGCAGTATTTT
CSAGLSGRADTQYF
>many|TRBJ1-3|TRBV12-3/TRBV12-4|.
TGTGCCAGCAGTTTAGGGTCAGCCTCCTCTGGAAACACCATATATTTT
CASSLGSASSGNTIYF